The next 16 T cell receptor beta chains were all read from a single sample in a study of cytomegalovirus exposure and HLA in healthy donors. PCR employed 60 Vbeta and 13 Jbeta primers. The repertoire was sequenced with immunoSEQ multiplex PCR; TCRdb's copy has only in-frame clones and lacks some. Here the sample spans tens of thousands of clones, roughly 78% being singletons. The sequencing sample was made of PBMCs. The receptors were sampled from a male donor in good health and CMV-seropositive.

The rearrangement joins TRBV7-8 to TRBJ2-1; TRBD2 matches 9 bases. The germline CDR1 and CDR2 sequences are SGHVS and FQNEAQ. V gave up 5 bases and J gave up 6 bases; unmatched junction bases: 8. This CDR3 contains 15 residues. CDR3 nucleotide sequence: TGTGCCAGCAGCCGCCTTAGCGGGAGTCCCAATGAGCAGTTCTTC. As protein: CASSRLSGSPNEQFF.

The rearrangement uses TRBV14 and TRBJ2-7; D might be TRBD1 (5 bases). V shed 1 base and J shed 3 bases, with 13 bases lying between them. Germline V CDR1 and CDR2: SGHDN, FVKESK. The CDR3 is made up of 15 amino acids. The CDR3 DNA sequence: TGTGCCAGCAGCCAAGGGCTGGCAGGGCTCTACGAGCAGTACTTC. Its translation is CASSQGLAGLYEQYF.

Only a few counts were recorded for this clone. The V call is TRBV7-9, the J call TRBJ2-2; D unresolved. The CDR3 has 14 residues. Germline V gene sequence: CDR1 SEHNR, CDR2 FQNEAQ (reference sequence). Trimming pared 0 bases from V and 5 bases from J, leaving 7 bases between. The CDR3, as DNA: TGTGCCAGCAGCTTAGCTAGAGAGACCGGGGAGCTGTTTTTT. It specifies CASSLARETGELFF.

This chain links TRBV2 with TRBJ2-1; 16 bases match TRBD2. V was pared by 7 bases and J by 5 bases, with 11 bases of the junction left unmatched. Germline V CDR1 and CDR2: SNHLY, FYNNEI. The CDR3 spans 18 residues. CDR3 in amino acids: CASIFGGLAGGSDNEQFF. CDR3 in DNA: TGTGCCAGCATTTTCGGGGGACTAGCGGGAGGGAGCGACAATGAGCAGTTCTTC.

The sample holds one count of this clone. The chain links TRBV13 to TRBJ1-2; TRBD1 agrees at 7 bases. This CDR3 is 14 amino acids long. The V and J ends lost 6 bases and 2 bases, in that order; junction bases with no gene match: 6. Per the germline V gene, CDR1 is PRHDT and CDR2 is FYEKMQ (reference sequence). CDR3 sequence reads: CASSTGGGNYGYTF. The CDR3 region has the DNA TGTGCCAGCAGTACAGGAGGGGGCAACTATGGCTACACCTTC.

The rearrangement uses TRBV25-1 and TRBJ2-7; D not certain. This CDR3 contains 12 residues. V gave up 6 bases and J gave up 3 bases, with 9 bases separating them. Germline V CDR1 and CDR2: MGHDK, SYGVNS. CDR3: CASRSKYYEQYF. CDR3 DNA: TGTGCCAGCAGATCTAAGTACTACGAGCAGTACTTC.

The genes are TRBV28 and TRBJ1-5; 8 bases align to TRBD1. In germline, CDR1 is MDHEN, CDR2 SYDVKM. This CDR3 region has 15 residues. With V trimmed by 4 bases and J by 2 bases, 4 bases remained unmatched. CDR3 loop: CASSSLTGGNQPQHF. Here the CDR3 DNA reads TGTGCCAGCAGTTCACTGACAGGGGGCAATCAGCCCCAGCATTTT. Full variable domain (remainder filled in from reference TRBV28 and TRBJ1-5): DVKVTQSSRYLVKRTGEKVFLECVQDMDHENMFWYRQDPGLGLRLIYFSYDVKMKEKGDIPEGYSVSREKKERFSLILESASTNQTSMYLCASSSLTGGNQPQHFGDGTRLSIL.

The chain couples TRBV28 to TRBJ1-5; no definite D call. The V end lost 7 bases, the J end lost 7 bases, and 23 bases lay between the germline ends. CDR1 and CDR2 from the germline V gene are MDHEN and SYDVKM. The length of the CDR3 is 16 residues. CDR3 sequence (DNA): TGTGCCAGCATGACCTCCCTAAGAGGGTGGGGACAGCCCCAGCATTTT. Translating it yields CASMTSLRGWGQPQHF.

The chain combines TRBV28 with TRBJ2-1; TRBD2 aligns across 12 bases. The CDR3 has 15 amino acids. Trimming at V came to 6 bases and at J to 2 bases, leaving 2 bases not matched to a gene. In germline, CDR1 is MDHEN, CDR2 SYDVKM. Here the CDR3 reads CASSLAGGPYNEQFF. In DNA form, the CDR3 reads TGTGCCAGCAGCCTAGCGGGAGGGCCCTACAATGAGCAGTTCTTC.

The chain couples TRBV5-1 to TRBJ1-2; 8 bases match TRBD1. V was clipped by 5 bases and J by 4 bases; unmatched bases: 10. Germline CDR1 and CDR2: SGHRS and YFSETQ. This CDR3 is built from 15 residues. The CDR3 protein is CASRPTGDAAYGYTF. The CDR3 DNA reads TGCGCCAGCAGACCGACAGGGGATGCGGCCTATGGCTACACCTTC.

The V gene is TRBV5-6, the J gene TRBJ1-2, with 9 bases aligning to TRBD1. The V gene's germline CDR1 is SGHDT and CDR2 YYEEEE. The CDR3 covers 14 residues. Losses at the gene ends were 1 base for V and 4 bases for J; bases not matched to a gene: 2. The CDR3 DNA follows: TGTGCCAGCAGCTTGAGGGGACAGGGCTATGGCTACACCTTC. Translated, it gives CASSLRGQGYGYTF. Drawing the rest from reference TRBV5-6 and TRBJ1-2, the complete variable domain is DAGVTQSPTHLIKTRGQQVTLRCSPKSGHDTVSWYQQALGQGPQFIFQYYEEEERQRGNFPDRFSGHQFPNYSSELNVNALLLGDSALYLCASSLRGQGYGYTFGSGTRLTVV.

This sequence joins TRBV5-4 and TRBJ2-2; D is possibly TRBD2 (6 bases). The length of the CDR3 is 17 residues. Germline assignment: CDR1 SGHNT and CDR2 YYREEE (reference sequence). The V gene lost 4 bases and the J gene lost 3 bases, with 19 bases spanning the gap. The CDR3: CASSGAGTPNYTGELFF. For the CDR3, the DNA is TGTGCCAGCAGCGGGGCCGGGACTCCAAATTACACCGGGGAGCTGTTTTTT.

The genes are TRBV28 and TRBJ2-7; the match to TRBD2 covers 10 bases. CDR1 is MDHEN, CDR2 SYDVKM, per germline. The V segment lost 5 bases and the J segment 4 bases; nucleotides outside the gene matches: 5. The CDR3 is 14 residues long. As DNA, the CDR3 is TGTGCCAGCAGTCTCCTAGCGGGAGCGTACGAGCAGTACTTC. Translated, it gives CASSLLAGAYEQYF.

This chain links TRBV7-2 with TRBJ2-5; D uncertain. Trimming cost V 5 bases and J 2 bases, with 3 bases left between them. Germline V gene lookup returns CDR1 SGHTA and CDR2 FQGNSA. CDR3 length: 11 amino acids. CDR3: CASSIQETQYF. In DNA, the CDR3 is TGTGCCAGCAGCATACAAGAGACCCAGTACTTC.

This clone turned up a few times. The rearrangement links TRBV2 to TRBJ2-3; D is unresolved. The germline V and J ends were trimmed by 6 bases and 2 bases, with 15 bases remaining between them. Per the germline V gene, CDR1 is SNHLY and CDR2 is FYNNEI. The CDR3 covers 15 residues. CDR3 protein: CASRVAAAYTDTQYF. CDR3 DNA sequence: TGTGCCAGCAGGGTGGCGGCGGCATACACAGATACGCAGTATTTT.

The gene calls are TRBV28 and TRBJ1-2, with D possibly matching TRBD1 (5 bases). The germline gives CDR1 MDHEN, CDR2 SYDVKM. V lost 5 bases to trimming and J lost 4 bases, with 17 bases between them. This CDR3 comprises 15 residues. The CDR3 coding sequence is TGTGCCAGCAGTCCCTCAAGACAGCGACCCTATGGCTACACCTTC. It is translated as CASSPSRQRPYGYTF.